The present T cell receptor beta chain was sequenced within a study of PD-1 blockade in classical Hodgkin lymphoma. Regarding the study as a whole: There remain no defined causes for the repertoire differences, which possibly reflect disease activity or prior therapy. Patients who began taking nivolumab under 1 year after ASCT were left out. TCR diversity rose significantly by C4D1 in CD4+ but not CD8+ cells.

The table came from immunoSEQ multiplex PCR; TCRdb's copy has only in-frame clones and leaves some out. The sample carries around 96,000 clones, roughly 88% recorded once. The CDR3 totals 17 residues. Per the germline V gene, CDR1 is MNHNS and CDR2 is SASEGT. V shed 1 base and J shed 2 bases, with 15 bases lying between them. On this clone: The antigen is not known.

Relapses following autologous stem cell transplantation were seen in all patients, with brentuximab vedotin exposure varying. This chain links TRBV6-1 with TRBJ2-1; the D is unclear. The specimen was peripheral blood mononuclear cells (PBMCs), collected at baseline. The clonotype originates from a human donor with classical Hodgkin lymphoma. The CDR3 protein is CASSEDGLPATYNEQFF. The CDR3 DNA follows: TGTGCCAGCAGTGAAGACGGGCTCCCGGCGACCTACAATGAGCAGTTCTTC.